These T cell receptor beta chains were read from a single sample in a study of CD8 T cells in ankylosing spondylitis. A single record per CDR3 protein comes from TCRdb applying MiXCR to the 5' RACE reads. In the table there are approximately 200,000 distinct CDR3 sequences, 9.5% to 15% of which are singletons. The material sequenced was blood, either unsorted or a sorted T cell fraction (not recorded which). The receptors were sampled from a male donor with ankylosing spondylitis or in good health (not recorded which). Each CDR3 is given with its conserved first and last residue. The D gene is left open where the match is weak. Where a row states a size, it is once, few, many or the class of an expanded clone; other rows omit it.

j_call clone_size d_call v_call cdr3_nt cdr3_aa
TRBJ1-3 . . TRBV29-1 TGCAGCGCCGAGGGGGGGGCGGATGGAAACACCATATATTTT CSAEGGADGNTIYF
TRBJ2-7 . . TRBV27 TGTGCCAGCAGTTATGACAGCACCTCATACTACGAGCAGTACTTC CASSYDSTSYYEQYF
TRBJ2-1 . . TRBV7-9 TGTGCCAGCAGCTTTATTAGGAGCTCCTACAATGAGCAGTTCTTC CASSFIRSSYNEQFF
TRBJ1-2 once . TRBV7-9 TGTGCCAGCGGCTTCAAGGAGTTCTATGGCTACACCTTC CASGFKEFYGYTF
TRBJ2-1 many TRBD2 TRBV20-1 TGCAGTGCCAGGCTAGCGGGGGGTTCGTACAATGAGCAGTTCTTC CSARLAGGSYNEQFF
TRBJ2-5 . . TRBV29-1 TGCAGCACCGTGCCCGGGACTGGGTATATTGGGACCCAGTACTTC CSTVPGTGYIGTQYF
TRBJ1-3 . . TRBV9 TGTGCCAGCAGCGACCCTAGCTACACCATATATTTT CASSDPSYTIYF
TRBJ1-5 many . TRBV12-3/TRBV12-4 TGTGCCAGCACCCTTGGACCGTCCGATCAGCCCCAGCATTTT CASTLGPSDQPQHF
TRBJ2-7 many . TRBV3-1 TGTGCCAGCAGCCAAGGCACGAGTGAGCAGTACTTC CASSQGTSEQYF
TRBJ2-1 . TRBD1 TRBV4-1 TGCGCCAGCAGCCCCTATACTCCGGGACAGTCCTACAATGAGCAGTTCTTC CASSPYTPGQSYNEQFF
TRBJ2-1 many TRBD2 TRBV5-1 TGCGCCAGCAGTTCGACTAGCGGGCCCCCCGAGGATGAGCAGTTCTTC CASSSTSGPPEDEQFF
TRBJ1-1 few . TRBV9 TGTGCCAGCAGCGAGTATGGTAGGGGGAACACTGAAGCTTTCTTT CASSEYGRGNTEAFF
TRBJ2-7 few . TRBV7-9 TGTGCCAGCAGCCGGTACGACGAGCAGTACTTC CASSRYDEQYF
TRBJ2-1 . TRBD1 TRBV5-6 TGTGCCAGCAGCTCGGCCGGACAGGCTAACAATGAGCAGTTCTTC CASSSAGQANNEQFF
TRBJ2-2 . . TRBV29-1 TGCAGCGTTTCATTCTGGGAAGACAGTAACACCGGGGAGCGTTTTTTT CSVSFWEDSNTGERFF
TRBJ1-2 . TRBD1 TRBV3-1 TGTGCCAGCAGCCCTCAAGCGGACAGGAAGCTTTTTTCAGCTAACTATGGCTACACCTTC CASSPQADRKLFSANYGYTF
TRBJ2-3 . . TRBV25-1 TGTGCCACCCGACAGATCTCAGATACGCAGTATTTT CATRQISDTQYF
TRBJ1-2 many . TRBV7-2 TGTGCCAGCAGCTTCTTTAGGGATGGCTACACCTTC CASSFFRDGYTF
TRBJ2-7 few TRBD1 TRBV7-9 TGTGCCAGCAGCTTAGAGGGACAGAACGAGCAGTACTTC CASSLEGQNEQYF
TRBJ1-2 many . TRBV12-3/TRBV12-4 TGTGCCAGCAGCCCAACCAACTATGGCTACACCTTC CASSPTNYGYTF
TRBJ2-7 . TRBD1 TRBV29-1 TGCAGCGTTGAAACGGGGACAGGGGGCTACGAGCAGTACTTC CSVETGTGGYEQYF
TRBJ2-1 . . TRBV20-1 TGCAGTGCACCGGGACCCTACAACTACAATGAGCAGTTCTTC CSAPGPYNYNEQFF
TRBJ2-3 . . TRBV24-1 TGTGCCACCGCGACAGCTAGCACAGATACGCAGTATTTT CATATASTDTQYF
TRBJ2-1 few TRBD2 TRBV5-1 TGCGCCAGCAGCTTAGGGACTAGCAACAATGAGCAGTTCTTC CASSLGTSNNEQFF
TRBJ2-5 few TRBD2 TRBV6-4 TGTGCCAGCTCGATTAGCGGGGGGACGGAGGAGACCCAGTACTTC CASSISGGTEETQYF
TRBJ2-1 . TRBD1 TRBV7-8 TGTGCCAGCAGCCGGGACAGGGTTTCCTACAATGAGCAGTTCTTC CASSRDRVSYNEQFF
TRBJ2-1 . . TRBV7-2 TGTGCCAGCAGTTCAGACGCTTACAATGAGCAGTTCTTC CASSSDAYNEQFF
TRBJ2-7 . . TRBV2 TGTGCCAGCCACATAGGACAGCTCTCCACTTACTCCTACGAGCAGTACTTC CASHIGQLSTYSYEQYF
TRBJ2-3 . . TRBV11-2 TGTGCCAGCAGCTTAGATGTTAGTGGTGAGGGGTCGAGCACAGATACGCAGTATTTT CASSLDVSGEGSSTDTQYF
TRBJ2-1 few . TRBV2 TGTGCCAGCAGTGAGCGCAACAATGAGCAGTTCTTC CASSERNNEQFF
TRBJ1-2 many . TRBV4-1 TGCGCCAGCAGCCAAGGACCTGGAACTAACTATGGCTACACCTTC CASSQGPGTNYGYTF
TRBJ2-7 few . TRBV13 TGTGCCAGCAGCCTACAGGGAAGGTCCTACGAGCAGTACTTC CASSLQGRSYEQYF
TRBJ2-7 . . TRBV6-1 TGTGCCAGCAGTGAATCTTGGGGGGCATTTCCTTTCTGGTACGAGCAGTACTTC CASSESWGAFPFWYEQYF
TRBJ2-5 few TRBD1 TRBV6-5 TGTGCCAGCCGGTACAGGGGCGGAGAGACCCAGTACTTC CASRYRGGETQYF
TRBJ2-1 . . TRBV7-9 TGTGCCAGCAGCTGGCCTCGCGGGACAGACTACAATGAGCAGTTCTTC CASSWPRGTDYNEQFF
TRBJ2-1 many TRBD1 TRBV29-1 TGCAGCGTAGGACAGGGGGCCGCGAATGAGCAGTTCTTC CSVGQGAANEQFF
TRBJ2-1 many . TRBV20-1 TGCAGTGCTAGCGTGCAGGGCCATGAGCAGTTCTTC CSASVQGHEQFF
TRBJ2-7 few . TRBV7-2 TGTGCCAGCAGCCCATGGACAGCCATTTTGTACGAGCAGTACTTC CASSPWTAILYEQYF
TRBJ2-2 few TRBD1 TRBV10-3 TGTGCCATCAGCCTGACAGGGGTGGACACCGGGGAGCTGTTTTTT CAISLTGVDTGELFF